This note documents a single T cell receptor beta chain sequence. These data originate in a study of graft-versus-host responses after intestinal transplantation. The V and J ends lost 1 base and 6 bases respectively, with 12 bases between them. The CDR3 has 14 amino acids. Germline-derived CDR1 and CDR2 are SGHDN and FVKESK. Here immunoSEQ multiplex PCR was the method, and the copy in TCRdb shows in-frame clones only, minus some. The repertoire holds roughly 7,300 clones, with 97% as singletons. The TCR sequence derives from a human patient who received an intestinal transplant, so some T cells may come from the graft donor. The sequencing used PBMCs, collected 23 days after intestinal transplant. The chain recombines TRBV14 with TRBJ1-1, with D perhaps TRBD1 (5 bases). CDR3 in DNA: TGTGCCAGCAGCCAAGGCCGGTTGGGACCTGAAGCTTTCTTT. Encoded protein: CASSQGRLGPEAFF.